A single sample is the source of the 17 T cell receptor beta chains below, sequenced in a study of blood T cell repertoires in COVID-19. Assay: immunoSEQ multiplex PCR; the TCRdb copy retains only in-frame clones and omits some. The table records about 160,000 clones, over 70% of them present only once. The specimen was peripheral blood. The source is a woman aged 80 or over with active or convalescent COVID-19.

The V gene is TRBV6-1, the J gene TRBJ2-2, with 12 bases matching TRBD1. The germline CDR1 and CDR2 sequences are MNHNS and SASEGT. The CDR3 is made up of 20 amino acids. Trimming took 4 bases from V and 5 from J; bases not matched to a gene: 17. In DNA form, the CDR3 reads TGTGCCAGCAGTGCAGGGGGGACAGGGGGCGCATTCGGGTTGACCGGGGAGCTGTTTTTT. It translates to CASSAGGTGGAFGLTGELFF.

The rearrangement links TRBV7-9 to TRBJ1-2, with 8 bases aligning to TRBD1. CDR1 SEHNR and CDR2 FQNEAQ come from the germline V gene (reference sequence). The CDR3 has 16 amino acids. Trimming took 4 bases from V and 8 from J; bases not matched to a gene: 15. Here the CDR3 reads CASSSRERQGRNGYTF. DNA of the CDR3: TGTGCCAGCAGCTCCCGAGAAAGACAGGGGCGAAACGGCTACACCTTC.

The J gene is TRBJ2-2, the V gene TRBV10-1, with D perhaps matching TRBD2 (5 bases). Trimming shortened V by 3 bases and J by 3 bases, and 14 bases separated the two germline ends. CDR3 size: 16 residues. Germline V gene lookup returns CDR1 WNHNN and CDR2 SYGVQD (reference sequence). CDR3 amino acids: CASSDMAVRDTGELFF. For the CDR3, the DNA is TGCGCCAGCAGTGATATGGCCGTGAGGGACACCGGGGAGCTGTTTTTT.

V usage is TRBV14 and J usage is TRBJ2-3; 7 positions agree with TRBD1. This CDR3 has 15 residues. The trim removed 2 bases at V and 2 bases at J, leaving 4 bases unmatched. Germline V gene lookup returns CDR1 SGHDN and CDR2 FVKESK. The chain's CDR3 is CASSQYRGATDTQYF. CDR3 DNA sequence: TGTGCCAGCAGCCAATACAGGGGTGCCACAGATACGCAGTATTTT.

This chain connects TRBV27 to TRBJ2-5; the match to TRBD2 covers 7 bases. Germline assignment: CDR1 MNHEY and CDR2 SMNVEV (reference sequence). Unmatched junction bases numbered 8, after V lost 2 bases and J lost 2 bases. The CDR3 runs 16 residues. CDR3: CASSLSLASGQETQYF. The CDR3 nucleotides read TGTGCCAGCAGTTTAAGTTTGGCTAGCGGACAAGAGACCCAGTACTTC.

This chain uses TRBV9 with TRBJ2-2; 8 bases agree with TRBD2. V trimming: 4 bases; J trimming: 0 bases; junction bases outside the gene matches: 8. The CDR3 extends over 17 amino acids. CDR1 is SGDLS and CDR2 is YYNGEE in the germline V gene. CDR3 sequence: CASSLRSGGSNTGELFF. CDR3 in DNA: TGTGCCAGCAGCCTCAGGAGCGGGGGCTCGAACACCGGGGAGCTGTTTTTT. The whole variable domain, remainder taken from reference TRBV9 and TRBJ2-2, is DSGVTQTPKHLITATGQRVTLRCSPRSGDLSVYWYQQSLDQGLQFLIQYYNGEERAKGNILERFSAQQFPDLHSELNLSSLELGDSALYFCASSLRSGGSNTGELFFGEGSRLTVL.

This clone has more than one count but fewer than ten. This chain connects TRBV19 to TRBJ1-5; D is unclear. Germline V gives CDR1 LNHDA, CDR2 SQIVND (reference sequence). V dropped 3 bases and J dropped 7 bases, with 16 bases sitting between them. CDR3 length: 15 residues. DNA of the CDR3: TGTGCCAGTAGTATCGGTTCCCTCGGGAAACAGCCCCAGCATTTT. Translating it yields CASSIGSLGKQPQHF.

This chain connects TRBV7-8 to TRBJ2-1; 8 bases map to TRBD1. Germline trimming cut 1 base from V and 7 bases from J; bases unmatched to any gene: 9. Germline V gives CDR1 SGHVS, CDR2 FQNEAQ. The CDR3 length is 16 residues. The CDR3 here is CASSLVTGVGTNEQFF. The CDR3 DNA sequence: TGTGCCAGCAGCTTAGTGACAGGGGTTGGAACGAATGAGCAGTTCTTC.

This clone was observed once. Here the CDR3 DNA reads TGTGCCAGCAGTTACTCGAGGACTAGCGGCTACAATGAGCAGTTCTTC. Translating it yields CASSYSRTSGYNEQFF. This chain connects TRBV6-5 to TRBJ2-1; 10 bases fit TRBD2. Per germline, CDR1 MNHEY and CDR2 SVGAGI. CDR3 length: 16 amino acids. The V and J ends lost 0 bases and 3 bases, in that order; junction bases with no gene match: 2.

The chain uses TRBV27 and TRBJ2-1; tentatively, D is TRBD1 (6 bases). Trimming left V 5 bases short and J 5 bases short, with 13 bases between. Germline V gene data show CDR1 as MNHEY and CDR2 as SMNVEV (reference sequence). The CDR3 sequence is 14 residues long. The CDR3 bases are TGTGCCAGCAGTACCTGGACAGCGAACAATGAGCAGTTCTTC. It is translated as CASSTWTANNEQFF.

V is TRBV7-2 and J is TRBJ1-1; D is ambiguous. The germline CDR1 and CDR2 sequences are SGHTA and FQGNSA. The CDR3 runs 15 residues. With 1 base removed from V and 2 bases from J, the gap between germline ends came to 11 bases. As DNA, the CDR3 is TGTGCCAGCAGCTTAGAGCCGGGAGGCAACACTGAAGCTTTCTTT. It specifies CASSLEPGGNTEAFF.

The chain employs TRBV18 and TRBJ1-1; D remains ambiguous. The CDR3 has 15 amino acids. V shed 3 bases and J shed 0 bases, with 11 bases lying between them. CDR1 and CDR2 from the germline V gene are KGHSH and LQKENI. The CDR3 DNA reads as TGTGCCAGCTCACCCCGTGAGGGAGTGAACACTGAAGCTTTCTTT. It specifies CASSPREGVNTEAFF. The whole variable domain, filled in from reference TRBV18 and TRBJ1-1, reads NAGVMQNPRHLVRRRGQEARLRCSPMKGHSHVYWYRQLPEEGLKFMVYLQKENIIDESGMPKERFSAEFPKEGPSILRIQQVVRGDSAAYFCASSPREGVNTEAFFGQGTRLTVV.

The J gene is TRBJ1-1, the V gene TRBV7-9; D not resolved. The CDR3 is 13 residues long. V was pared by 4 bases and J by 5 bases, with 11 bases between. Germline V gene lookup returns CDR1 SEHNR and CDR2 FQNEAQ (reference sequence). The CDR3 DNA sequence: TGTGCCAGCAGCTCGGAATTAGCTACTGAAGCTTTCTTT. Its translation is CASSSELATEAFF.

The gene calls are TRBV7-6 and TRBJ1-6, with D possibly being TRBD1 (5 bases). In germline, CDR1 is SGHVS, CDR2 FNYEAQ. The V end lost 5 bases, the J end lost 0 bases, and 11 bases lay between the germline ends. CDR3 length equals 16 residues. The CDR3 spells CASSPGQGSYNSPLHF. CDR3 sequence (DNA): TGTGCCAGCAGCCCCGGACAAGGCTCCTATAATTCACCCCTCCACTTT.

The V and J genes are TRBV9 and TRBJ1-3; a weak D match, TRBD1 (6 bases). Germline values: CDR1 SGDLS, CDR2 YYNGEE. With 3 bases removed from V and 3 bases from J, the gap between germline ends came to 19 bases. The CDR3 sequence is 17 residues long. The CDR3 DNA reads as TGTGCCAGCAGCGAGCAAGGACAGCCGGCGAGTGGAAACACCATATATTTT. Protein sequence: CASSEQGQPASGNTIYF.

This chain connects TRBV7-9 to TRBJ2-5; 7 positions agree with TRBD1. V dropped 0 bases and J dropped 2; count of bases not matched to a gene: 6. The CDR3 runs to 16 residues. Germline CDR1 reads SEHNR; CDR2 reads FQNEAQ (reference sequence). Here the CDR3 DNA reads TGTGCCAGCAGCTTAGCGTGGGGCAGGGGGCAAGAGACCCAGTACTTC. Amino acids: CASSLAWGRGQETQYF. Complete variable domain (other parts from reference TRBV7-9 and TRBJ2-5): DTGVSQNPRHKITKRGQNVTFRCDPISEHNRLYWYRQTLGQGPEFLTYFQNEAQLEKSRLLSDRFSAERPKGSFSTLEIQRTEQGDSAMYLCASSLAWGRGQETQYFGPGTRLLVL.

This clone appeared a single time. V is TRBV2 and J is TRBJ1-5; maybe TRBD1 (6 bases). Germline V gene lookup returns CDR1 SNHLY and CDR2 FYNNEI. The CDR3 length is 16 residues. The V end lost 3 bases, the J end lost 9 bases, and 21 bases lay between the germline ends. CDR3 loop: CASSEGRGMPLGPQHF. CDR3 nucleotides: TGTGCCAGCAGTGAGGGGAGGGGGATGCCCCTGGGGCCCCAGCATTTT.